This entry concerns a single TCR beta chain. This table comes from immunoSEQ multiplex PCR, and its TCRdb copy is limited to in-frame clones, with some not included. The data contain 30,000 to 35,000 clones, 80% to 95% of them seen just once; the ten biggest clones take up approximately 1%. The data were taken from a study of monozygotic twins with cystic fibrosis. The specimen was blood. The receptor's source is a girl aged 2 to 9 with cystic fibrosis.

The CDR3 DNA reads as TGTGCCAGCAGTGAGACAGGGTCCTACGAGCAGTACTTC. Protein product: CASSETGSYEQYF. The chain employs TRBV6-4 and TRBJ2-7; TRBD1 matches 7 bases. The length of the CDR3 is 13 residues. V shed 3 bases and J 1 base; nucleotides not matched to a gene: 0. Germline CDR1 MRHNA, CDR2 SNTAGT.